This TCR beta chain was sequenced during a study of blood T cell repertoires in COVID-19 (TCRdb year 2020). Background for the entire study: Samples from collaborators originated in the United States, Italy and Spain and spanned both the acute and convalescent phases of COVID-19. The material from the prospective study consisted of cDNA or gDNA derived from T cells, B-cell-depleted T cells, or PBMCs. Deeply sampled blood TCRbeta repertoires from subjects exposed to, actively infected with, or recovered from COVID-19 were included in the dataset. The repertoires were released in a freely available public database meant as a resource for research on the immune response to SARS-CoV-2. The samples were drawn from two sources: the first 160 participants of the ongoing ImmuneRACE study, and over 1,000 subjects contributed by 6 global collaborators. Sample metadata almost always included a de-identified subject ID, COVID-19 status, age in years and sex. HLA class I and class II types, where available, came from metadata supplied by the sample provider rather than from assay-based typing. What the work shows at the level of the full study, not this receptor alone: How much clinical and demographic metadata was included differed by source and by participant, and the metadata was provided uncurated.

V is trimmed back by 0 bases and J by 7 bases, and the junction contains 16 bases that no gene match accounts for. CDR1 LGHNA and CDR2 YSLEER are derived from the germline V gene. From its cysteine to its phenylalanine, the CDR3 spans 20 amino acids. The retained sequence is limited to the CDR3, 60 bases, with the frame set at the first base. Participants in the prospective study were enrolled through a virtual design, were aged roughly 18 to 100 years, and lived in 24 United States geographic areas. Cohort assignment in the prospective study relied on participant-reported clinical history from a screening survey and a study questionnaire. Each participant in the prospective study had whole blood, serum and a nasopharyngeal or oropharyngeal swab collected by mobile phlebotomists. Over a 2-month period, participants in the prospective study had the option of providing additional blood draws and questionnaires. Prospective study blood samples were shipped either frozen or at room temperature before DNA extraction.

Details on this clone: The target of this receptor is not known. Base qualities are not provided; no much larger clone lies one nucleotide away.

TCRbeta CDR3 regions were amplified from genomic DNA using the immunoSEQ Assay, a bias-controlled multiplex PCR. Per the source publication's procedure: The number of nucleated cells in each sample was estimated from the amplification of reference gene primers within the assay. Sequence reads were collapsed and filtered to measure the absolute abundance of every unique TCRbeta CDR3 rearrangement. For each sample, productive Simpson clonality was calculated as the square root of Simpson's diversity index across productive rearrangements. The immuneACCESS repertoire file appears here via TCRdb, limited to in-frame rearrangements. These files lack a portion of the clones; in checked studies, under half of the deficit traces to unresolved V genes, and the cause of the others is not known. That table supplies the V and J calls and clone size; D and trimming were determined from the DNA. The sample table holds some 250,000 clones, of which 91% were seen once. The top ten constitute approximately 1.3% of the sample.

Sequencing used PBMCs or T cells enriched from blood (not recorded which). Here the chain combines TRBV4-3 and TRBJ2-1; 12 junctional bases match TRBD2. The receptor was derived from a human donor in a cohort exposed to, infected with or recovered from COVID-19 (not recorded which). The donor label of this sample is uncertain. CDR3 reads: CASSQEAPLAGGPITNEQFF. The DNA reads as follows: TGCGCCAGCAGCCAAGAAGCCCCCCTAGCGGGGGGGCCAATCACGAATGAGCAGTTCTTC.